The source of this T cell receptor (beta chain) is a study of blood T cells in healthy people across ages. General study findings and limits: A strong correlation between TCR beta diversity and naive T cell percentage was seen.

Trimming removed 2 bases at V and 5 bases at J, with 11 bases between. Germline loops: CDR1 KGHSH, CDR2 LQKENI. The CDR3 contains 14 residues. For the second PCR, which ran for about 6 to 11 cycles, a sample-barcoded 5' primer and a J-beta primer mix were used. MiXCR, applied by TCRdb to the 5' RACE reads, yields one record per CDR3 protein. This table holds almost 300,000 distinct CDR3 sequences, around 29% found once. This clonotype appeared a few times. Its target is not known. This clonotype was sampled from a woman in her seventies in good health. Sequencing used blood. The chain has TRBV18 and TRBJ2-3; D uncertain. CDR3 in DNA: TGTGCCAGCTCACCAGGGCAGGATGGAGATACGCAGTATTTT. Amino acid sequence: CASSPGQDGDTQYF. The variable domain in full, with the rest retrieved from reference TRBV18 and TRBJ2-3, is NAGVMQNPRHLVRRRGQEARLRCSPMKGHSHVYWYRQLPEEGLKFMVYLQKENIIDESGMPKERFSAEFPKEGPSILRIQQVVRGDSAAYFCASSPGQDGDTQYFGPGTRLTVL.